This TCR beta chain was profiled in a study of metastatic and nonmetastatic thyroid tumors (dated by TCRdb to 2018 to 2021). As for the study more broadly: Repertoires from peripheral blood and from tumor or nodule tissue samples of malignant and benign thyroid patients were compared.

No patient had received any treatment before thyroid surgery. Using T-cell receptor beta sequencing, the study looked back at clinical samples from patients collected from about 2011 to 2019. The library was obtained by PCR. Sequencing took place on an Illumina HiSeq 4000. High-throughput sequencing was used to profile the TCR beta-chain CDR3 region of every patient. For the original study's pipeline: A classifier to discriminate distant-metastatic papillary thyroid cancer patients was built from CDR3 differences across clinicopathological groups. Repertoire diversity was assessed with the Shannon index, and tumor-blood repertoire similarity with the Morisita-Horn index. TCRdb ran its own pipeline on the public reads, namely fastp trimming at Q25 and MiXCR clone calling, and kept in-frame beta chains. TCRdb, not the authors, supplied the V and J calls. This sample comprises about 33,000 clones, around 17% of them detected only once. The top ten clones comprise 9.5% to 15% of the sample.

CDR3 length: 13 amino acids, cysteine to phenylalanine. The read is trimmed to its CDR3 DNA, 39 bases read in frame from base 1. CDR1 and CDR2, looked up from the germline V gene, are MNHNS and SASEGT. Overall study results and their limits: In both blood and tumor samples, malignant tumors were reported to have significantly higher TCR beta diversity than benign nodules.

This clone was detected a few times. Its recognized antigen is unknown. The junction differs from germline at one of its ends, possibly a read error. The sequenced sample was blood. The clonotype comes from a male donor with papillary thyroid cancer or a benign thyroid nodule (not recorded which). Some clones in this sample may be carry-over from other donors' samples. The rearrangement combines TRBV6-1 with TRBJ1-1; no confident D gene assignment can be made. In nucleotides, the sequence is TGTGCCAGCAGCTTGACAAGGAACACTGGAGCTTTCTTT. Its coded protein is CASSLTRNTGAFF.